One sample yielded the 28 T cell receptor beta chains listed below, sequenced in a study of T cell responses to AZD1222 COVID-19 vaccine. The repertoire was sequenced with immunoSEQ multiplex PCR; TCRdb's copy has only in-frame clones and lacks some. The sample has roughly 160,000 clones; 90% to 95% are singletons. The starting material was peripheral blood, obtained on day 0 of AZD1222 vaccination. The receptor source for this set is an adult in good health.

The V gene is TRBV10-2, the J gene TRBJ1-4; 7 bases map to TRBD1. The trim removed 6 bases at V and 7 bases at J, leaving 17 bases unmatched. The CDR3 is 17 amino acids. The germline V gene has CDR1 WSHSY and CDR2 SAAADI. The CDR3 sequence is CASRDITIGGIREKLFF. CDR3 nucleotides: TGCGCCAGCAGGGACATAACGATAGGGGGCATTCGTGAAAAACTGTTTTTT.

J is TRBJ1-1 and V is TRBV19, with TRBD1 matching over 8 bases. This CDR3 contains 14 residues. The V gene end was trimmed by 9 bases and the J gene end by 4 bases; junction bases not matched to a gene: 10. Per the germline V gene, CDR1 is LNHDA and CDR2 is SQIVND (reference sequence). CDR3 sequence: CASGQGRGATEAFF. Written as DNA, the CDR3 is TGTGCCAGCGGACAGGGTAGGGGGGCCACTGAAGCTTTCTTT. Using reference TRBV19 and TRBJ1-1 for the parts outside the CDR3, the full variable domain is DGGITQSPKYLFRKEGQNVTLSCEQNLNHDAMYWYRQDPGQGLRLIYYSQIVNDFQKGDIAEGYSVSREKKESFPLTVTSAQKNPTAFYLCASGQGRGATEAFFGQGTRLTVV.

The chain carries TRBV19 and TRBJ1-1, with 8 bases matching TRBD1. The junction had 7 bases not matched to a gene; V was cut back by 10 bases and J by 0 bases. The CDR3 contains 14 residues. Germline V lookup: CDR1 LNHDA, CDR2 SQIVND (reference sequence). CDR3 sequence: CATRDRSMNTEAFF. For the CDR3, the DNA is TGTGCCACTCGGGACAGGTCCATGAACACTGAAGCTTTCTTT.

The rearrangement uses TRBV27 and TRBJ1-6; D is ambiguous. V lost 7 bases to trimming and J lost 7 bases, with 8 bases between them. The germline CDR1 and CDR2 sequences are MNHEY and SMNVEV (reference sequence). The CDR3 sequence is 12 residues long. The chain's CDR3 is CASTGLNSPLHF. The DNA for the CDR3 is TGTGCCAGCACCGGACTGAATTCACCCCTCCACTTT.

This chain links TRBV18 with TRBJ1-2; the match to TRBD1 covers 7 bases. Trimming cost V 6 bases and J 4 bases; bases outside gene matches: 8. The CDR3 contains 14 residues. Germline-derived CDR1 and CDR2 are KGHSH and LQKENI. The CDR3 DNA reads as TGTGCCAGCTCGACGACAGGGATTGGCTATGGCTACACCTTC. Protein sequence: CASSTTGIGYGYTF.

The chain carries TRBV6-6 and TRBJ1-2, with no clear D. The V and J ends lost 7 bases and 3 bases respectively, with 21 bases between them. CDR3 length equals 16 residues. Germline V gene lookup returns CDR1 MNHNY and CDR2 SVGAGI (reference sequence). CDR3 sequence (DNA): TGTGCCAGCACCTCCCCAGGATCTCTTCGGGACTATGGCTACACCTTC. Its protein product is CASTSPGSLRDYGYTF.

This sequence joins TRBV27 and TRBJ1-5; TRBD1 might be the D (6 bases). The CDR3 has 14 residues. CDR1 and CDR2 (germline): MNHEY, SMNVEV (reference sequence). Trimming cost V 5 bases and J 11 bases, with 19 bases left between them. CDR3 in DNA: TGTGCCAGCAGTCGTATTGACAGGCCTGGAGCCCAGCATTTT. Translated: CASSRIDRPGAQHF.

The chain joins TRBV19 to TRBJ1-4, with 7 bases fitting TRBD1. CDR1 and CDR2 from the germline V gene are LNHDA and SQIVND (reference sequence). The CDR3 is 12 amino acids. Losses at the gene ends were 5 bases for V and 13 bases for J; bases not matched to a gene: 7. CDR3 residues: CASSSAGGGLFF. The CDR3 nucleotides read TGTGCCAGTAGTTCAGCAGGGGGAGGACTGTTTTTT.

This chain connects TRBV6-5 to TRBJ1-1, with D unclear. The CDR3 is 10 amino acids. The germline gives CDR1 MNHEY, CDR2 SVGAGI. With 8 bases removed from V and 7 bases from J, the gap between germline ends came to 8 bases. In nucleotides, the CDR3 is TGTGCCAGCCTAGCAGTTGAAGCTTTCTTT. Encoded protein: CASLAVEAFF.

This clone was detected once. The V gene is TRBV5-1, the J gene TRBJ2-7; 7 bases are shared with TRBD1. Germline CDR1 reads SGHRS; CDR2 reads YFSETQ. The CDR3 is 14 residues long. V lost 0 bases, J lost 3 bases, and 3 bases stayed unmatched. CDR3 protein: CASSLADRDYEQYF. CDR3 sequence (DNA): TGCGCCAGCAGCTTGGCTGACAGGGACTACGAGCAGTACTTC.

The chain couples TRBV6-2 or TRBV6-3 to TRBJ1-1; perhaps TRBD1 as D (5 bases). The ends were cut back, 5 bases at V and 1 base at J, with 14 bases in the middle. The CDR3 runs to 15 residues. Germline CDR1 MNHEY, CDR2 SVGEGT. The CDR3 sequence: CASSRNWGPNTEAFF. The CDR3, as DNA: TGTGCCAGCAGTCGGAATTGGGGACCGAACACTGAAGCTTTCTTT.

V usage is TRBV28 and J usage is TRBJ1-2; a weak D match, TRBD1 (5 bases). The germline CDR1 and CDR2 sequences are MDHEN and SYDVKM. The V gene lost 2 bases and the J gene lost 8 bases, with 12 bases spanning the gap. The CDR3 spans 13 residues. The CDR3 DNA reads TGTGCCAGCAGTTTAGTCCACAGGCGCGGCTACACCTTC. Encoded protein: CASSLVHRRGYTF.

The chain employs TRBV12-5 and TRBJ2-5; 7 bases map to TRBD2. V trimming: 6 bases; J trimming: 9 bases; junction bases outside the gene matches: 7. Germline lookup yields CDR1 LGHNT and CDR2 FRNRAP. The CDR3 loop spans 12 amino acids. The CDR3 DNA sequence: TGTGCTAGTGGCAGGGAGGGCCAGGCCCAGTACTTC. This translates into CASGREGQAQYF.

This chain connects TRBV19 to TRBJ1-6; the D is unclear. Deletions cut 3 bases from V and 12 bases from J, with 12 bases between. This CDR3 has 13 amino acids. Germline V gene lookup returns CDR1 LNHDA and CDR2 SQIVND (reference sequence). The CDR3 sequence is CASSILRPGPLHF. The CDR3 DNA sequence: TGTGCCAGTAGTATCCTGAGGCCGGGACCCCTCCACTTT.

The chain joins TRBV7-7 to TRBJ2-1; 9 nucleotides agree with TRBD2. V trimming: 5 bases; J trimming: 13 bases; junction bases outside the gene matches: 9. The CDR3 sequence is 13 residues long. Germline values: CDR1 SSHAT, CDR2 FNYEAQ (reference sequence). CDR3 amino acids: CASSPQLAGLQFF. The DNA of the CDR3 is TGTGCCAGCAGCCCCCAACTAGCGGGCCTACAGTTCTTC.

This chain links TRBV6-1 with TRBJ2-7; D remains ambiguous. The V end was cut by 2 bases, the J end by 12 bases, with 11 bases between. Germline loops: CDR1 MNHNS, CDR2 SASEGT. This CDR3 is 11 amino acids long. The CDR3 reads CASSEYDLLYF. The CDR3 DNA sequence: TGTGCCAGCAGTGAATATGACTTATTGTACTTC.

This clone came up a few times. This chain links TRBV6-5 with TRBJ2-7; D is perhaps TRBD2 (5 bases). Germline lookup yields CDR1 MNHEY and CDR2 SVGAGI. V lost 11 bases and J lost 4, with 18 bases in between. The CDR3 loop spans 13 amino acids. The CDR3 here is CAASTGIGYEQYF. In nucleotides, the CDR3 is TGTGCCGCGTCGACGGGGATAGGTTACGAGCAGTACTTC.

This clone was detected once. V usage is TRBV12-3 or TRBV12-4 and J usage is TRBJ1-5, with 7 positions matching TRBD1. V lost 5 bases to trimming and J lost 10 bases; unmatched junction nucleotides: 5. CDR3 size: 12 residues. As DNA, the CDR3 is TGTGCCAGCAGTCAAGACAGGGCCCCCCAGCATTTT. Translating it yields CASSQDRAPQHF.

V gene TRBV20-1 combines with J gene TRBJ1-1, with D uncertain. Looked up from germline, CDR1 is DFQATT and CDR2 is SNEGSKA (reference sequence). CDR3 length equals 10 residues. The V end was cut by 4 bases, the J end by 4 bases, with 4 bases between. The CDR3 bases are TGCAGTGCTACCCGCACTGAAGCTTTCTTT. Translated, it gives CSATRTEAFF.

The rearrangement links TRBV5-8 to TRBJ1-1; no definite D call. The CDR3 loop spans 13 amino acids. The V end lost 4 bases, the J end lost 5 bases, and 12 bases lay between the germline ends. Germline V gene lookup returns CDR1 SGHTS and CDR2 YDEGEE. The CDR3 DNA follows: TGTGCCAGCAGCCCATTAGTGGAAACTGAAGCTTTCTTT. Its protein is CASSPLVETEAFF.

This chain connects TRBV4-1 to TRBJ1-6; a possible D gene is TRBD1 (6 bases). V was pared by 4 bases and J by 7 bases, with 8 bases between. Germline V gene data show CDR1 as MGHRA and CDR2 as YSYEKL. The CDR3 is 13 residues long. The CDR3 protein is CASSRDINSPLHF. In nucleotides, the CDR3 is TGCGCCAGCAGCCGGGACATAAATTCACCCCTCCACTTT.

The rearrangement joins TRBV12-5 to TRBJ1-1; D call uncertain. Germline V gene data show CDR1 as LGHNT and CDR2 as FRNRAP. Trimming shortened V by 7 bases and J by 0 bases, and 9 bases separated the two germline ends. This CDR3 contains 13 residues. This CDR3 is CASAMGVNTEAFF. The CDR3 DNA sequence: TGTGCTAGTGCCATGGGAGTGAACACTGAAGCTTTCTTT.

V is TRBV12-3 or TRBV12-4 and J is TRBJ2-1; a weak D match, TRBD1 (5 bases). The CDR3 has 11 residues. V was shortened by 4 bases and J by 9 bases, with 7 bases between the two germline ends. CDR3 residues: CASSYQGEQFF. The CDR3 DNA reads as TGTGCCAGCAGTTATCAGGGTGAGCAGTTCTTC.

V and J are TRBV10-3 and TRBJ1-1, with D unresolved. The CDR3 sequence is 15 residues long. Germline V gives CDR1 ENHRY, CDR2 SYGVKD. V gave up 0 bases and J gave up 1 base, with 9 bases separating them. The CDR3: CAISESMVWNTEAFF. The CDR3 coding sequence is TGTGCCATCAGTGAGTCAATGGTATGGAACACTGAAGCTTTCTTT.

The rearrangement links TRBV2 to TRBJ2-1, with a weak D call TRBD2 (6 bases). Trimming took 7 bases from V and 9 from J, leaving 19 bases between them. The CDR3 sequence is 14 residues long. Germline V CDR1 and CDR2: SNHLY, FYNNEI. The CDR3 DNA reads TGTGCCAGCAAAAGGGACTCCCTGGCCGGTGAGCAGTTCTTC. This sequence encodes CASKRDSLAGEQFF.

The gene calls are TRBV18 and TRBJ2-7; TRBD1 agrees at 7 bases. The CDR3 loop spans 16 amino acids. The trim removed 0 bases at V and 3 bases at J, leaving 8 bases unmatched. CDR1 and CDR2 (germline): KGHSH, LQKENI. CDR3 nucleotides: TGTGCCAGCTCACCACCACGACAGGGAAGCTTCTACGAGCAGTACTTC. Amino acids: CASSPPRQGSFYEQYF.

The CDR3 reads CASSLDLTSEFF. CDR3 DNA sequence: TGTGCCAGCAGCTTAGATTTGACAAGCGAGTTCTTC. The chain joins TRBV7-2 to TRBJ2-1; D gene uncertain. Between the trimmed V and J ends, which lost 1 base and 14 bases, there was a span of 12 bases. Per germline, CDR1 SGHTA and CDR2 FQGNSA. This CDR3 spans 12 amino acids.

The chain recombines TRBV28 with TRBJ2-5; D remains unclear. The length of the CDR3 is 13 residues. Trimming took 8 bases from V and 5 from J, leaving 15 bases between them. Germline V gene sequence: CDR1 MDHEN, CDR2 SYDVKM. DNA for the CDR3: TGTGCCAGCTCCCAACGGTGGACGGAGACCCAGTACTTC. Encoded protein: CASSQRWTETQYF. Looking up the rest from reference TRBV28 and TRBJ2-5 gives the full variable domain: DVKVTQSSRYLVKRTGEKVFLECVQDMDHENMFWYRQDPGLGLRLIYFSYDVKMKEKGDIPEGYSVSREKKERFSLILESASTNQTSMYLCASSQRWTETQYFGPGTRLLVL.